This T cell receptor beta chain was sequenced during a study of cytomegalovirus exposure and HLA in healthy donors (dated by TCRdb to between 2016 and 2019). Background on the whole study: In an earlier analysis of 550 to 750 of the donors, 276 Gb of sequence data and 90 million to 120 million unique TCR beta sequences from 150 million to 200 million T cells were reported. All discovery cohort repertoires had been generated on a single sequencing platform. The number of typed donors differed by locus: about 620-630 for A, B, C, DRB1 and DQB1; some 540 for DQA1; 606 for DPA1; and about 470 for DPB1. Both class I and class II loci were covered by HLA typing, at four-digit resolution. Five DR-DQ haplotypes were treated as single units for association and clustering because of strong linkage in the cohort. To predict cytomegalovirus infection status, the study brought together high-throughput TCR immunosequencing, statistical association of individual TCRs with disease status, and machine learning. The study was designed to test whether signatures of past pathogen exposure could be identified by cataloging public T cell receptors. Among the roughly 400 genotyped donors, approximately 76% belonged to the genetic ancestry cluster associated with self-reported Caucasian donors. Donor age, sex, ethnicity and CMV serostatus were collected together with the repertoire data. On average, approximately 250,000 unique TCR beta nucleotide sequences were sequenced per donor among some 420 genotyped donors of the cohort, with roughly 18% of those sequences being non-productive. A later analysis re-examined previously published TCR beta repertoires from hundreds of donors and added high-resolution HLA genotyping to investigate patterns of TCR occurrence. An earlier analysis of about 600 of the donors used high-throughput TCR beta sequencing to judge whether each TCR beta V gene segment behaved as functional or pseudogenic. In the later analysis, no new phenotypic data were used to find candidate immune exposures; instead, reliance was placed on TCR beta sequences and their occurrence across donors. In a later genetic analysis, genome-wide SNP genotypes for about 55% of the roughly 670 donors were used, and that subset was treated as a discovery cohort. The T cell repertoires of some 670 subjects were profiled by immunosequencing and related to cytomegalovirus serostatus. Besides the first cohort of approximately 710 subjects, a separate validation cohort made up of over 95 different subjects was used. An early release covering roughly 600 HLA-typed donors comprised approximately 290 gigabases of sequencing data and around 80 million unique TCR sequences.

Measured from the cysteine to the phenylalanine, the CDR3 is 16 residues long. The sequence is cut down to CDR3 DNA, 48 bases in frame from base 1. CDR1 and CDR2, looked up from the germline V gene (reference sequence), are PRHDT and FYEKMQ. V is cut back by 4 bases and J by 3 bases, with 5 bases in the junction unmatched. Library construction relied on the immunoSEQ multiplex PCR assay. The multiplex PCR relied on a mix of 60 forward primers for TCR Vbeta segments and 13 reverse primers for TCR Jbeta segments. The CDR3 region of rearranged TCR beta genes was amplified from genomic DNA by a multiplex PCR assay. The Illumina HiSeq System was used to sequence the amplified TCR beta libraries as 87-base-pair reads. The published analysis was carried out like this. Across the 670 or so repertoires, a later analysis counted 80 million or so unique TCR beta chains, around 10 million of which were shared by at least two donors. A nearest-neighbor algorithm error-corrected the raw reads and collapsed the reads into unique sequences, merging closely related sequences to remove PCR and sequencing errors. V, D and J gene segments were assigned by aligning CDR3 sequences to IMGT reference sequences. For a sequence to be retained, a match of at least six nucleotides was required to both a V gene segment and a J gene segment. A rearrangement was called productive if the CDR3 had no stop codons and remained in frame with V and J, and every other rearrangement was called non-productive. CDR3 was defined by IMGT convention, running from the second conserved V-encoded cysteine to the conserved J-encoded phenylalanine. In an earlier analysis of approximately 590 of the donors, sequences lacking an unambiguous match to a single V gene segment were excluded. In an earlier analysis of several hundred of the donors, V segments were called functional above 56.7% productive rearrangements and were called segregating when the between-donor standard deviation exceeded 5%. To diagnose cytomegalovirus status from the catalog of TCR beta chain sequences, a statistical classification framework was built. In a later analysis, TCR nucleotide sequences were compared against IMGT/GENE-DB human TR gene sequences so that V and J genes could be assigned. A later analysis assigned CDR3 sequences and most-parsimonious VDJ recombination scenarios with the TCRdist pipeline. In a later analysis, every TCR beta chain was defined by the combination of its CDR3 amino acid sequence and its V-gene family, and reads without a unique V-gene family were dropped. A later analysis removed 500 to 650 highly shared, low-generation-probability nucleotide sequences to deal with suspected cross-contamination and a sequencing artifact. In a later analysis, a clonal expansion index was calculated for each public chain from normalized within-repertoire ranks of inferred template counts. Generation probabilities in a later analysis came from a VDJ recombination model fitted to out-of-frame rearrangements, and those results were checked against IGoR. In a later analysis, hypergeometric tests were used to score TCR-TCR, TCR-HLA and TCR-CMV co-occurrence, with a repertoire-size bias correction applied to TCR pairs. To estimate false discovery rates, a later analysis permuted the HLA or CMV assignments 20 times. A later analysis grouped co-occurring TCRs with DBSCAN, adding TCRdist sequence similarity when clustering within HLA-allele-positive subsets. Repertoires with fewer than 30,000 or more than 120,000 public chains, plus five repertoires with anomalous nucleotide sharing, were excluded from co-occurrence clustering. Sourced from immuneACCESS, this table was stored by TCRdb with only in-frame sequences that have V and J called. A share of the clones is absent; for the studies checked, an unresolved V gene accounts for under half, and the remainder has no known explanation. V, J and clone size were drawn from that table, and D and trimming were deduced from the DNA. The sample table records 90,000 to 120,000 clones; approximately 76% of these occur just once. The leading ten clones occupy about 2.3% of the sample.

Broad study findings and their caveats: In a later analysis, HLA-associated TCR beta chains showed more clonal expansion and lower generation probabilities than non-associated chains that were equally common. A total of around 150 TCR beta chains were listed by the study as associated with cytomegalovirus. A later genetic analysis reported fewer N-insertions in productive TCRs among donors in an Asian-associated ancestry cluster than the roughly 690-donor mean. According to a later analysis, TCR association rates differed among HLA loci, with DRB1 alleles showing the most associated TCRs and HLA-C alleles showing the fewest. An earlier analysis of approximately 540 of the donors showed that most TCR beta V segments appeared in productive rearrangements either about 87% or about 30% of the time, which broadly matched IMGT annotations. Specific HLA alleles were associated with roughly 16,000 TCR beta sequences at a false discovery rate of 0.05 in a later analysis. Most TCR sequences were observed very rarely across donors, whereas some public TCRs were present in many individuals. An association between a missense DCLRE1C variant and V-gene and J-gene trimming of TCR beta chains was found in a later genetic analysis and replicated in an independent cohort. Cytomegalovirus status was reported to be diagnosed by the classifier with high specificity and sensitivity in both the original and validation cohorts. According to the authors, the approach could potentially be generalized to other disease states and immunological phenotypes. Sequencing depth was assumed to be roughly uniform across donors in the presence/absence analyses, though that assumption may not hold. Because HLA typing was unavailable for some donors at each locus, only the typed subset was used in association tests. A cluster of highly shared sequence variants was judged likely to be a technical artifact of the sequencing pipeline. About 17 rarely observed V segments, including chromosome 9 orphons, were excluded from the earlier analysis of several hundred of the donors because counts were too low. This cohort had only TCR beta chains sequenced, and the lack of alpha or paired-chain data limited which features could be detected. A later analysis found that most CMV-associated TCR beta chains appeared HLA-restricted, with HLA associations seemingly driven largely by CMV exposure. A further reported finding was that TCR beta sequences accurately predicted the HLA-A and HLA-B alleles for most subjects in the first cohort. When HLA alleles, especially DR and DQ, strongly co-occurred, TCR associations were difficult to assign to individual alleles. In a later analysis, several top co-occurrence clusters were reported to appear linked to parvovirus B19, influenza, CMV and Epstein-Barr virus. Some IMGT-functional V segments, including TRBV6-2 and TRBV6-3, could not be told apart with the 87-base-pair reads, so those segments were excluded. Immune exposure information for the cohort was limited to CMV serostatus. Linkage disequilibrium might explain the correlated functional status among segregating V segments, but an unknown experimental factor could not be ruled out. A few of the identified cytomegalovirus-associated TCR beta chains were confirmed in vitro to be specific for cytomegalovirus antigens.

A remark on this clone: This clone's antigen is unknown. Nothing much larger sits one base from this clone, and base qualities are not available.

The cohort consisted of 666 healthy bone marrow donors. All cohort members were sampled while nominally healthy, although unrecorded immune exposures were likely present. The donor was CMV seronegative and belonged to the group of under 400 seronegative cohort members. A peripheral blood sample was provided by each donor, and peripheral blood mononuclear cells were used for TCR beta sequencing. The Qiagen DNeasy Blood Extraction Kit was used to extract genomic DNA from the blood cell samples. The TCR comes from a man between 18 and 35 years old in good health and CMV-seronegative. The V gene is TRBV13 and the J gene is TRBJ2-3; 12 central nucleotides agree with TRBD2. The sample was PBMCs. The CDR3 is CASSSLLAGGTDTQYF. Here is the DNA: TGTGCCAGCAGCTCGCTACTAGCGGGGGGAACAGATACGCAGTATTTT.